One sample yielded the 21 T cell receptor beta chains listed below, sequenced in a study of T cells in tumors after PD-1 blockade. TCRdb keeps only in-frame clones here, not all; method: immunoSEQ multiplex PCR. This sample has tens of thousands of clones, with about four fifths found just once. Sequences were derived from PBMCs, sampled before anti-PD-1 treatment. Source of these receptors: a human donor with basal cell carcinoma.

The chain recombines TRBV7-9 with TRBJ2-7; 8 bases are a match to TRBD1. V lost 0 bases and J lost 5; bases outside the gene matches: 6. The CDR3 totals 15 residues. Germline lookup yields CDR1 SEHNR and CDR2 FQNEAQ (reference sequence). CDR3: CASSLADREVNEQYF. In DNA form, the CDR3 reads TGTGCCAGCAGCTTAGCGGACAGGGAGGTGAACGAGCAGTACTTC.

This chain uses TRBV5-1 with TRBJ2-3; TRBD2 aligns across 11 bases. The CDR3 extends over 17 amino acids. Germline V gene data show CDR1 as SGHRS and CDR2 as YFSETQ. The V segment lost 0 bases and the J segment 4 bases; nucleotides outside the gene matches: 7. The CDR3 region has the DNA TGCGCCAGCAGCTTGGGGTCTAGCGGGGGGAGATCAGATACGCAGTATTTT. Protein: CASSLGSSGGRSDTQYF.

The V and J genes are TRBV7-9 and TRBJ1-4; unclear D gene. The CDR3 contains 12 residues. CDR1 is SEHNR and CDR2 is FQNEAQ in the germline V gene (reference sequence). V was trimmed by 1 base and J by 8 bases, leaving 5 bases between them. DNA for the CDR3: TGTGCCAGCAGCTTAGTGGGGGAAAAACTGTTTTTT. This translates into CASSLVGEKLFF.

For the CDR3, the DNA is TGTGCCAGCAGCACCACGACAGGAACTAATGAAAAACTGTTTTTT. It translates to CASSTTTGTNEKLFF. The chain links TRBV9 to TRBJ1-4; D may be TRBD1 (6 bases). The CDR3 is 15 amino acids. V shed 4 bases and J shed 1 base, with 11 bases lying between them. The V gene's germline CDR1 is SGDLS and CDR2 YYNGEE.

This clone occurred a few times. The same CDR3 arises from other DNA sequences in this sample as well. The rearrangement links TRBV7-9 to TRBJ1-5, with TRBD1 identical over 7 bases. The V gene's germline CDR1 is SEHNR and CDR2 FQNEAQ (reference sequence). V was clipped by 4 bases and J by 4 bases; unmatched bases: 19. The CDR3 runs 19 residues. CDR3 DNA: TGTGCCAGCAGCTCACAGGGGCGTGGGGGGGACGATGGGAATCAGCCCCAGCATTTT. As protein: CASSSQGRGGDDGNQPQHF. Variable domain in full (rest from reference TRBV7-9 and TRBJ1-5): DTGVSQNPRHKITKRGQNVTFRCDPISEHNRLYWYRQTLGQGPEFLTYFQNEAQLEKSRLLSDRFSAERPKGSFSTLEIQRTEQGDSAMYLCASSSQGRGGDDGNQPQHFGDGTRLSIL.

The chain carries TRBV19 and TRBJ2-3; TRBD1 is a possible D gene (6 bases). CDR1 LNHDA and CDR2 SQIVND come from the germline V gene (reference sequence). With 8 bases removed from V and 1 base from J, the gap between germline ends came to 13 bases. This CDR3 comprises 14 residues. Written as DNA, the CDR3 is TGTGCCAGTTTTTCGGGACAAGGCACAGATACGCAGTATTTT. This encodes CASFSGQGTDTQYF.

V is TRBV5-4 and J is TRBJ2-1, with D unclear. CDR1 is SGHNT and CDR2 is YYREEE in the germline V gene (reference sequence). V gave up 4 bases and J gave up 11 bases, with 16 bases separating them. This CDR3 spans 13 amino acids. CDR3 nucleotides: TGTGCCAGCAGCCAGGACCCCCAAACTCAGCAGTTCTTC. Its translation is CASSQDPQTQQFF. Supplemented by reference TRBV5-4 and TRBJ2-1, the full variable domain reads ETGVTQSPTHLIKTRGQQVTLRCSSQSGHNTVSWYQQALGQGPQFIFQYYREEENGRGNFPPRFSGLQFPNYSSELNVNALELDDSALYLCASSQDPQTQQFFGPGTRLTVL.

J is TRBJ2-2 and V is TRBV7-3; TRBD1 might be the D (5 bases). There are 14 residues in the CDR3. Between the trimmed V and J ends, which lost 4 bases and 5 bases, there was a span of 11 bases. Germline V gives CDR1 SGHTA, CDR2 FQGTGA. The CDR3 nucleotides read TGTGCCAGCAGCTCAGGGCCGTCGACCGGGGAGCTGTTTTTT. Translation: CASSSGPSTGELFF.

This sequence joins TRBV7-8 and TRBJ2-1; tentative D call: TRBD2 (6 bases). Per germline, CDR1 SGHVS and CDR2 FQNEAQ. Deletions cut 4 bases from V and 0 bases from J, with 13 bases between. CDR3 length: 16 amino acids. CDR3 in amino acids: CASSYRGASSYNEQFF. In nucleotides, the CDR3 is TGTGCCAGCAGCTATCGCGGGGCGAGCTCCTACAATGAGCAGTTCTTC.

CDR3: CASSRTGSRDEQYF. CDR3 coding DNA: TGTGCCAGCAGTCGGACAGGGAGCAGGGACGAGCAGTACTTC. This chain links TRBV6-5 with TRBJ2-7, with 8 bases aligning to TRBD1. Per the germline V gene, CDR1 is MNHEY and CDR2 is SVGAGI. Losses at the gene ends were 5 bases for V and 5 bases for J; bases not matched to a gene: 8. The CDR3 extends over 14 amino acids.

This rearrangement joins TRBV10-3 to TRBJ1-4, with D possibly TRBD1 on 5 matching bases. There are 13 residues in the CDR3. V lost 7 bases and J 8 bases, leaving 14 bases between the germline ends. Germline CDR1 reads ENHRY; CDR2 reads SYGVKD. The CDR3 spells CAITRDPTEKLFF. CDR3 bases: TGTGCCATCACCCGGGACCCGACAGAAAAACTGTTTTTT.

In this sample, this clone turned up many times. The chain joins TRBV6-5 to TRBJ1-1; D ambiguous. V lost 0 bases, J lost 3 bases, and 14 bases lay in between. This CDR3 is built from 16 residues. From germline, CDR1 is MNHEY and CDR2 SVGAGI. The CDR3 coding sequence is TGTGCCAGCAGTTACTCCTTCTTGTCGGAGTACACTGAAGCTTTCTTT. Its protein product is CASSYSFLSEYTEAFF.

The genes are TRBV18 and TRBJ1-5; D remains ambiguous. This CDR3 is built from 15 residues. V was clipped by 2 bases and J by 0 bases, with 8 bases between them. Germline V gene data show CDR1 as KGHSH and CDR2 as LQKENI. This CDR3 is CASSPIGNSNQPQHF. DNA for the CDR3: TGTGCCAGCTCACCAATCGGAAATAGCAATCAGCCCCAGCATTTT.

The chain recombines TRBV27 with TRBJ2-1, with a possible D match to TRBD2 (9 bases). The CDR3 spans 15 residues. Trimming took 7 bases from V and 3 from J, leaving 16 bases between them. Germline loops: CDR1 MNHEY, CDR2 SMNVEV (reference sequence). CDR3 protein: CASNLAGQVYNEQFF. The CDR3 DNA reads TGTGCCAGCAACCTAGCGGGACAGGTCTACAATGAGCAGTTCTTC.

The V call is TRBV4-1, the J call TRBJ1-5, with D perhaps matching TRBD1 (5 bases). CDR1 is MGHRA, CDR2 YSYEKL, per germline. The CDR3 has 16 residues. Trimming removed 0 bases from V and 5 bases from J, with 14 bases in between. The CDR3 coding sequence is TGCGCCAGCAGCCAAGATATGGTAGGCAGGGATCAGCCCCAGCATTTT. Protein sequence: CASSQDMVGRDQPQHF.

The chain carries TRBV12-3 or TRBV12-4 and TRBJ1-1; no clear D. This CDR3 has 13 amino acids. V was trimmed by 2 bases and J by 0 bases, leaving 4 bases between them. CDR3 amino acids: CASSLWMNTEAFF. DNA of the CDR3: TGTGCCAGCAGTTTATGGATGAACACTGAAGCTTTCTTT.

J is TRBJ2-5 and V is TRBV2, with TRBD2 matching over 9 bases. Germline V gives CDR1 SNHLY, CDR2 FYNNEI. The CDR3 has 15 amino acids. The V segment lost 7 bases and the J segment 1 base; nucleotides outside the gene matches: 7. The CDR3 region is CASTRGGVPQETQYF. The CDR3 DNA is TGTGCCAGCACCCGCGGGGGGGTACCCCAAGAGACCCAGTACTTC.

CDR3 in amino acids: CASSPDRSNQPQHF. The CDR3 region has the DNA TGTGCCAGCAGCCCGGACAGGAGCAATCAGCCCCAGCATTTT. The rearrangement links TRBV6-5 to TRBJ1-5, with 7 bases aligning to TRBD1. The CDR3 spans 14 residues. The trim removed 6 bases at V and 1 base at J, leaving 3 bases unmatched. Germline lookup yields CDR1 MNHEY and CDR2 SVGAGI.

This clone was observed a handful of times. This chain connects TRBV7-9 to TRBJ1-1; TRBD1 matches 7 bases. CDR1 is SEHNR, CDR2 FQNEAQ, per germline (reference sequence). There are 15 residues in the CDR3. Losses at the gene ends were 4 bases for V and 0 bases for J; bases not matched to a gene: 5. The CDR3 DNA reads TGTGCCAGCAGCTGGACAGGCATCATGAACACTGAAGCTTTCTTT. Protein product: CASSWTGIMNTEAFF.

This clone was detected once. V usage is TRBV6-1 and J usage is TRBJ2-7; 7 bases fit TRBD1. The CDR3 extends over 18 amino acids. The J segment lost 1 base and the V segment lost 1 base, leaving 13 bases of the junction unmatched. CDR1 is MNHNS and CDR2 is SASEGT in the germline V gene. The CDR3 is CASSEGLLKTGKSYEQYF. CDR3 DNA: TGTGCCAGCAGTGAAGGGCTCCTTAAGACAGGGAAATCCTACGAGCAGTACTTC.

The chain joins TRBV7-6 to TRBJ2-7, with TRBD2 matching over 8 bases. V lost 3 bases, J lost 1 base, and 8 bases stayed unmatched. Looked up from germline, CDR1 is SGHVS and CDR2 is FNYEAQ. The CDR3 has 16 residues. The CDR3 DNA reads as TGTGCCAGCAGCTTCGGTCGGGGGGGGCAATCCTACGAGCAGTACTTC. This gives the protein CASSFGRGGQSYEQYF.